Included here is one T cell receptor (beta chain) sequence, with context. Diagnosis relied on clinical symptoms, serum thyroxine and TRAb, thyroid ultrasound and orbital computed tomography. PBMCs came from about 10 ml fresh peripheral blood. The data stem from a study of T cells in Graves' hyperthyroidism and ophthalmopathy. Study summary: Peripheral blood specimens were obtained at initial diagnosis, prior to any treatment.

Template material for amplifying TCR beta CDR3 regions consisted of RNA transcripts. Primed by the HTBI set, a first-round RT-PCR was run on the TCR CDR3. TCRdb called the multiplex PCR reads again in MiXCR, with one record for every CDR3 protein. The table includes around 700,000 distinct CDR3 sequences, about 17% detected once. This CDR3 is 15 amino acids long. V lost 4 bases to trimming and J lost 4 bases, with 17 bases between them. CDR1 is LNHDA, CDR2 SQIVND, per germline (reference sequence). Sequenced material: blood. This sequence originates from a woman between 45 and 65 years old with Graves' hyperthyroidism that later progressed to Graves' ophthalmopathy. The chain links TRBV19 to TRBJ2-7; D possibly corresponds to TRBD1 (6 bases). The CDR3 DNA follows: TGTGCCAGTAGTAATCTTCAAAGGCAGGGGTACGAGCAGTACTTC. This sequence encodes CASSNLQRQGYEQYF.